Below are 21 T cell receptor beta chains sequenced from a single sample in a study of shared clonotypes between healthy human individuals. Clones were sequenced by immunoSEQ multiplex PCR, and TCRdb holds only the in-frame ones, with some missing. Of approximately 1.5 million clones detected, approximately 98.5% appear once; the ten largest clones hold about 0.34%. Material for sequencing was naive CD4+ T cells sorted from blood. The subset was: CD45RA+ positively selected. All receptors derive from a man aged 25 to 40 in good health.

J is TRBJ2-1 and V is TRBV7-9, with TRBD2 matching 13 bases. The V and J ends lost 5 bases and 5 bases, in that order; junction bases with no gene match: 3. The CDR3 spans 15 residues. Per germline, CDR1 SEHNR and CDR2 FQNEAQ (reference sequence). The CDR3: CASSRGLAGNNEQFF. The CDR3 nucleotides are TGTGCCAGCAGCCGGGGACTAGCGGGAAACAATGAGCAGTTCTTC.

The chain uses TRBV9 and TRBJ2-3; no definite D call. CDR1 and CDR2 from the germline V gene are SGDLS and YYNGEE. V was shortened by 2 bases and J by 0 bases, with 16 bases between the two germline ends. The CDR3 length is 17 residues. The CDR3, as DNA: TGTGCCAGCAGCGTGAGCCATCTTGGCAGGAGCACAGATACGCAGTATTTT. Its translation is CASSVSHLGRSTDTQYF.

V gene TRBV5-1 combines with J gene TRBJ2-3, with 10 bases matching TRBD2. The CDR3 totals 18 residues. V shed 0 bases and J 1 base; nucleotides not matched to a gene: 8. In germline, CDR1 is SGHRS, CDR2 YFSETQ. This CDR3 is CASSLGLAGVSGTDTQYF. CDR3 coding DNA: TGCGCCAGCAGCTTGGGGCTAGCGGGAGTTTCTGGCACAGATACGCAGTATTTT.

V usage is TRBV2 and J usage is TRBJ2-7; D is possibly TRBD2 (6 bases). Germline V CDR1 and CDR2: SNHLY, FYNNEI. There are 15 residues in the CDR3. Trimming cost V 0 bases and J 6 bases, with 15 bases left between them. Here the CDR3 DNA reads TGTGCCAGCAGTGAAGCGCGCCACGGGGAGGCCGAGCAGTACTTC. This encodes CASSEARHGEAEQYF.

The V call is TRBV6-1, the J call TRBJ2-7; D is unclear. The CDR3 runs to 14 residues. V lost 3 bases, J lost 1 base, and 10 bases lay in between. In germline, CDR1 is MNHNS, CDR2 SASEGT. The CDR3 sequence: CASSDFGPSYEQYF. CDR3 sequence (DNA): TGTGCCAGCAGTGACTTTGGTCCTTCCTACGAGCAGTACTTC.

The chain combines TRBV18 with TRBJ2-2; D not certain. Trimming left V 3 bases short and J 2 bases short, with 22 bases between. This CDR3 has 19 amino acids. The germline gives CDR1 KGHSH, CDR2 LQKENI. The CDR3 loop reads CASSPIFPAVPRNTGELFF. The CDR3 DNA reads TGTGCCAGCTCACCTATTTTCCCAGCCGTACCTCGAAACACCGGGGAGCTGTTTTTT.

V usage is TRBV11-3 and J usage is TRBJ2-1; 13 bases fit TRBD2. The CDR3 runs to 17 residues. Unmatched junction bases numbered 1, after V lost 1 base and J lost 1 base. Looked up from germline, CDR1 is SGHNT and CDR2 is YENEEA. The chain's CDR3 is CASSLVLAGGSYNEQFF. CDR3 bases: TGTGCCAGCAGCTTAGTACTAGCGGGAGGGTCCTACAATGAGCAGTTCTTC. Full variable domain (remainder filled in from reference TRBV11-3 and TRBJ2-1): EAGVVQSPRYKIIEKKQPVAFWCNPISGHNTLYWYLQNLGQGPELLIRYENEEAVDDSQLPKDRFSAERLKGVDSTLKIQPAELGDSAVYLCASSLVLAGGSYNEQFFGPGTRLTVL.

This chain uses TRBV29-1 with TRBJ1-2; D unclear. CDR3 length: 12 residues. CDR1 is SQVTM, CDR2 ANQGSEA, per germline. V was clipped by 4 bases and J by 8 bases, with 14 bases between them. The CDR3 loop is CSVASGSEGYTF. The DNA of the CDR3 is TGCAGCGTTGCTTCTGGTTCGGAGGGCTACACCTTC.

Points on this clone: The germline gene is not matched at one end of the junction; a read error may be the cause. This chain uses TRBV7-7 with TRBJ1-4; D gene uncertain. Germline CDR1 is SSHAT and CDR2 is FNYEAQ (reference sequence). The CDR3 length is 15 residues. The CDR3 bases are TGTGCTAGCAGCTTAGGCAGAACGTACAGTTCAAGGCTGTTTTTT. This encodes CASSLGRTYSSRLFF.

The chain uses TRBV5-1 and TRBJ2-3, with 7 bases fitting TRBD2. Germline V gene data show CDR1 as SGHRS and CDR2 as YFSETQ. This CDR3 spans 16 amino acids. V was clipped by 0 bases and J by 0 bases; unmatched bases: 4. DNA for the CDR3: TGCGCCAGCAGCTTGGATCCAGCGGGAAGCACAGATACGCAGTATTTT. Translation gives CASSLDPAGSTDTQYF.

The chain joins TRBV2 to TRBJ1-5; D is ambiguous. The CDR3 totals 14 residues. Germline-derived CDR1 and CDR2 are SNHLY and FYNNEI. V shed 1 base and J shed 6 bases, with 10 bases lying between them. CDR3: CASSEDLTVQPQHF. The DNA for the CDR3 is TGTGCCAGCAGTGAAGATTTGACCGTTCAGCCCCAGCATTTT.

The chain joins TRBV15 to TRBJ2-6; D is possibly TRBD1 or TRBD2 (6 bases each). CDR1 and CDR2 from the germline V gene are LNHNV and YYDKDF (reference sequence). V gave up 0 bases and J gave up 4 bases, with 13 bases separating them. CDR3 size: 17 residues. CDR3 loop: CATSRETGARGANVLTF. CDR3 sequence (DNA): TGTGCCACCAGCAGAGAGACGGGGGCGCGCGGGGCCAACGTCCTGACTTTC.

This chain connects TRBV28 to TRBJ2-1; 7 nucleotides match TRBD2. CDR3 length: 15 residues. Trimming at V came to 10 bases and at J to 6 bases, leaving 15 bases not matched to a gene. The germline gives CDR1 MDHEN, CDR2 SYDVKM. DNA of the CDR3: TGTGCCACCTATGACGCGGGAGTTATCGGCAATGAGCAGTTCTTC. This gives the protein CATYDAGVIGNEQFF.

This clone turned up a few times. V gene TRBV5-4 combines with J gene TRBJ2-1; 13 positions agree with TRBD2. J was trimmed by 4 bases and V by 4 bases; bases with no gene match: 14. The CDR3 length is 19 residues. Germline assignment: CDR1 SGHNT and CDR2 YYREEE (reference sequence). The CDR3 protein is CASSLPPLPGLAGYNEQFF. The CDR3 region has the DNA TGTGCCAGCAGCCTACCTCCCCTGCCGGGACTAGCGGGGTACAATGAGCAGTTCTTC.

The genes are TRBV27 and TRBJ2-3, with 8 bases that match TRBD2. Per germline, CDR1 MNHEY and CDR2 SMNVEV (reference sequence). This CDR3 is 17 amino acids long. V shed 4 bases and J 1 base; nucleotides not matched to a gene: 10. The CDR3 region has the DNA TGTGCCAGCAGTTCCCGATGGACTAGCAGCCGCACAGATACGCAGTATTTT. Its protein is CASSSRWTSSRTDTQYF.

J is TRBJ2-1 and V is TRBV5-1; a weak D match, TRBD1 (6 bases). This CDR3 contains 16 residues. V gave up 0 bases and J gave up 6 bases, with 16 bases separating them. Germline lookup yields CDR1 SGHRS and CDR2 YFSETQ. CDR3 protein: CASSLAPQGGLNEQFF. CDR3 DNA sequence: TGCGCCAGCAGCTTGGCCCCACAGGGTGGTCTCAATGAGCAGTTCTTC. Full variable domain (outside the CDR3, taken from reference TRBV5-1 and TRBJ2-1): KAGVTQTPRYLIKTRGQQVTLSCSPISGHRSVSWYQQTPGQGLQFLFEYFSETQRNKGNFPGRFSGRQFSNSRSEMNVSTLELGDSALYLCASSLAPQGGLNEQFFGPGTRLTVL.

The rearrangement joins TRBV4-1 to TRBJ2-5; D is uncertain. V was trimmed by 2 bases and J by 7 bases, leaving 8 bases between them. Germline CDR1 and CDR2: MGHRA and YSYEKL. The CDR3 has 12 amino acids. The CDR3 nucleotides read TGCGCCAGCAGCCAAACTATTGGGACCCAGTACTTC. Protein sequence: CASSQTIGTQYF.

V usage is TRBV4-3 and J usage is TRBJ2-6; no clear D gene. Trimming shortened V by 1 base and J by 7 bases, and 23 bases separated the two germline ends. The germline gives CDR1 LGHNA, CDR2 YSLEER. CDR3 length: 19 residues. The CDR3 DNA reads TGCGCCAGCAGCCAAGGGGTGGTAGGCAGGTCTTCCGTAGCCAACGTCCTGACTTTC. This sequence encodes CASSQGVVGRSSVANVLTF.

The chain recombines TRBV6-1 with TRBJ1-1; D not certain. The CDR3 sequence is 11 residues long. V lost 2 bases to trimming and J lost 4 bases, with 2 bases between them. Germline V gene lookup returns CDR1 MNHNS and CDR2 SASEGT. CDR3 sequence reads: CASSELTEAFF. The CDR3, as DNA: TGTGCCAGCAGTGAACTCACTGAAGCTTTCTTT.

V is TRBV18 and J is TRBJ2-1; D possibly corresponds to TRBD2 (6 bases). The CDR3 extends over 20 amino acids. V was shortened by 4 bases and J by 0 bases, with 25 bases between the two germline ends. In germline, CDR1 is KGHSH, CDR2 LQKENI. This CDR3 is CASSQLAPSVGTSSYNEQFF. CDR3 in DNA: TGTGCCAGCTCACAACTCGCCCCTAGCGTTGGGACCAGCTCCTACAATGAGCAGTTCTTC.

About this clone: The same CDR3 is also encoded by other DNA sequences in this sample. This CDR3 is CASSVGGNTEAFF. In nucleotides, the CDR3 is TGTGCCAGCAGTGTTGGGGGGAACACTGAAGCTTTCTTT. The V and J genes are TRBV2 and TRBJ1-1; D perhaps matches TRBD1 (5 bases). CDR1 SNHLY and CDR2 FYNNEI come from the germline V gene. The CDR3 has 13 amino acids. V gave up 4 bases and J gave up 1 base, with 7 bases separating them.